The rows below give T cell receptor beta chains drawn from one sample of a study of OX40 agonist ivuxolimab in advanced cancers. Generated by immunoSEQ multiplex PCR, the TCRdb table keeps only in-frame clones and is missing some. The sample lists some 70,000 clones, roughly 92% occurring once. The sample was CD4+ or CD8+ T cells sorted from blood, taken in a trial of the OX40 agonist ivuxolimab. The origin of the receptors is an adult with an advanced solid tumor such as melanoma, head and neck, liver or kidney cancer. CDR3s include the opening cysteine and the closing phenylalanine or tryptophan. D genes are given only for firm matches. Some rows mark clone size as missing; the rest say once, few, many or name a class of expanded clone.

abundance | d_gene | j_gene | v_gene | CDR3aa | CDR3nt
NA | TRBD1 | TRBJ2-3 | TRBV30 | CAWRATGADTQYF | TGTGCCTGGAGGGCGACAGGGGCCGATACGCAGTATTTT
NA | NA | TRBJ2-5 | TRBV19 | CASTPWAGSETQYF | TGTGCCAGTACTCCTTGGGCGGGATCGGAGACCCAGTACTTC
NA | TRBD2 | TRBJ2-1 | TRBV4-1 | CASSHFGLAGAVEQFF | TGCGCCAGCAGCCACTTCGGACTAGCGGGAGCTGTTGAGCAGTTCTTC
NA | NA | TRBJ1-1 | TRBV7-8 | CASSPLQGLNTEAFF | TGTGCCAGCAGCCCCCTGCAAGGCCTGAACACTGAAGCTTTCTTT
NA | NA | TRBJ1-1 | TRBV28 | CASSLHRDAFF | TGTGCCAGCAGTTTACACAGGGACGCTTTCTTT
NA | TRBD2 | TRBJ2-3 | TRBV5-1 | CASSLGTSGSTDTQYF | TGCGCCAGCAGCTTGGGGACTAGCGGGAGCACAGATACGCAGTATTTT
NA | TRBD2 | TRBJ2-5 | TRBV5-1 | CASSLDLAGGPEETQYF | TGCGCCAGCAGCTTGGATCTAGCGGGGGGGCCGGAGGAGACCCAGTACTTC
NA | TRBD1 | TRBJ2-7 | TRBV11-3 | CASSPGTGNPYEQYF | TGTGCCAGCAGCCCCGGGACAGGAAATCCCTACGAGCAGTACTTC
NA | NA | TRBJ2-5 | TRBV11-3 | CASSSRQGGGPETQYF | TGTGCCAGCAGCTCCAGACAGGGAGGTGGCCCAGAGACCCAGTACTTC
NA | NA | TRBJ2-1 | TRBV28 | CASSTGDSYNEQFF | TGTGCCAGCAGTACGGGGGACTCCTACAATGAGCAGTTCTTC
NA | NA | TRBJ2-7 | TRBV11-3 | CASSRGGVRYEQYF | TGTGCCAGCAGCCGAGGGGGGGTCCGCTACGAGCAGTACTTC
NA | NA | TRBJ2-5 | TRBV2 | CASSSIQGQQETQYF | TGTGCCAGCAGTAGTATTCAGGGACAACAAGAGACCCAGTACTTC
NA | NA | TRBJ2-7 | TRBV11-3 | CASSVTSIGPYEQYF | TGTGCCAGCAGCGTTACTAGCATTGGCCCCTACGAGCAGTACTTC
NA | TRBD2 | TRBJ2-7 | TRBV2 | CASSAGLAGGSYEQYF | TGTGCCAGCAGTGCGGGACTAGCGGGAGGGTCCTACGAGCAGTACTTC
NA | TRBD1 | TRBJ1-1 | TRBV18 | CASSQDRANTEAFF | TGTGCCAGCTCTCAGGACAGGGCAAACACTGAAGCTTTCTTT
NA | NA | TRBJ2-5 | TRBV11-3 | CASSLGVGVETQYF | TGTGCCAGCAGCTTAGGGGTGGGGGTCGAGACCCAGTACTTC
NA | NA | TRBJ1-1 | TRBV5-4 | CASSLRGGAGNTEAFF | TGTGCCAGCAGCTTGAGGGGGGGAGCAGGGAACACTGAAGCTTTCTTT
few | NA | TRBJ2-3 | TRBV9 | CASSVGGAPSTDTQYF | TGTGCCAGCAGCGTAGGGGGGGCGCCGAGCACAGATACGCAGTATTTT
NA | NA | TRBJ2-5 | TRBV14 | CASSLDRETQYF | TGTGCCAGCAGCCTGGACAGAGAGACCCAGTACTTC
NA | TRBD1 | TRBJ1-4 | TRBV27 | CASRPGGPTNEKLFF | TGTGCCAGCCGTCCAGGGGGGCCAACTAATGAAAAACTGTTTTTT
NA | NA | TRBJ1-5 | TRBV10-3 | CAISESGYDQPQHF | TGTGCCATCAGTGAGTCGGGCTACGATCAGCCCCAGCATTTT
once | NA | TRBJ2-7 | TRBV6-5 | CASSYQGYEQYF | TGTGCCAGCAGTTACCAGGGATACGAGCAGTACTTC
NA | TRBD1 | TRBJ1-6 | TRBV5-4 | CASSLDRGNSPLHF | TGTGCCAGCAGCTTGGACAGGGGAAATTCACCCCTCCACTTT
few | NA | TRBJ1-2 | TRBV19 | CASSTRVLGYGYTF | TGTGCCAGTAGTACCAGGGTTTTGGGCTATGGCTACACCTTC
NA | NA | TRBJ2-5 | TRBV18 | CASSPETSYQETQYF | TGTGCCAGCTCACCTGAGACATCGTACCAAGAGACCCAGTACTTC
NA | TRBD2 | TRBJ2-3 | TRBV14 | CASSPRTGTSGREYF | TGTGCCAGCAGCCCCCGGACCGGAACTAGCGGGAGGGAGTATTTT
NA | TRBD2 | TRBJ2-3 | TRBV5-1 | CASSSGVASGTTDTQYF | TGCGCCAGCAGCTCCGGGGTGGCTAGCGGGACTACAGATACGCAGTATTTT
NA | NA | TRBJ2-5 | TRBV18 | CASSPQGATQYF | TGTGCCAGCTCACCGCAGGGAGCGACCCAGTACTTC
few | NA | TRBJ1-1 | TRBV2 | CASRQELTNTEAFF | TGTGCCAGCAGACAGGAGTTAACGAACACTGAAGCTTTCTTT
NA | TRBD1 | TRBJ1-4 | TRBV4-2 | CASSRVAGGADNEKLFF | TGTGCCAGCAGCCGGGTGGCAGGGGGCGCTGACAATGAAAAACTGTTTTTT
NA | TRBD1 | TRBJ2-3 | TRBV5-1 | CASSGTVRTDTQYF | TGCGCCAGCAGCGGGACAGTTAGAACAGATACGCAGTATTTT
NA | NA | TRBJ2-5 | TRBV7-2 | CASSLEPRWETQYF | TGTGCCAGCAGCTTAGAGCCCAGATGGGAGACCCAGTACTTC
NA | NA | TRBJ2-5 | TRBV4-2 | CASSQVGGTGAGETQYF | TGTGCCAGCAGCCAAGTCGGGGGGACAGGCGCAGGGGAGACCCAGTACTTC
NA | TRBD1 | TRBJ2-1 | TRBV19 | CASSTRQGAYNEQFF | TGTGCCAGTAGTACCAGACAGGGGGCCTACAATGAGCAGTTCTTC
NA | NA | TRBJ1-5 | TRBV6-5 | CASRLGVNQPQHF | TGTGCCAGCAGACTCGGGGTCAATCAGCCCCAGCATTTT
once | NA | TRBJ2-4 | TRBV18 | CASSPYTLAKNIQYF | TGTGCCAGCTCACCTTACACCTTAGCCAAAAACATTCAGTACTTC
NA | NA | TRBJ2-5 | TRBV5-1 | CASSLVTEKETQYF | TGCGCCAGCAGCTTGGTGACAGAAAAAGAGACCCAGTACTTC
NA | TRBD1 | TRBJ2-7 | TRBV27 | CASNHRGSSYEQYF | TGTGCCAGCAATCACAGGGGGAGCTCCTACGAGCAGTACTTC
few | NA | TRBJ2-5 | TRBV30 | CAWTGGSGETQYF | TGTGCCTGGACAGGGGGGAGCGGGGAGACCCAGTACTTC
once | NA | TRBJ2-7 | TRBV11-2 | CASSLLPPGQYF | TGTGCCAGCAGCTTACTTCCCCCAGGGCAGTACTTC
NA | TRBD1 | TRBJ2-3 | TRBV2 | CASSEAGQGSPSLNTQYF | TGTGCCAGCAGTGAGGCGGGACAGGGAAGCCCGTCGTTAAATACGCAGTATTTT
once | TRBD2 | TRBJ2-7 | TRBV7-6 | CASSLNRTSGRPSEQYF | TGTGCCAGCAGCTTAAATAGGACTAGCGGGAGGCCGTCCGAGCAGTACTTC